This T cell receptor (beta chain) was obtained from a study of blood T cell repertoires in COVID-19. For the study at large: The cDNA or gDNA used as material had been derived from T cells, B-cell-depleted T cells, or PBMCs.

V lost 4 bases, J lost 4 bases, and 8 bases lay in between. CDR3 size: 13 residues. Germline CDR1 is SGHVS and CDR2 is FQNEAQ. This clone was detected once. Per the study methods: How many nucleated cells were present was estimated from reference gene primer amplification. This table comes from immunoSEQ multiplex PCR, and its TCRdb copy is limited to in-frame clones, with some not included. V and J calls and clone size come straight from that table; D and trimming were deduced from the DNA. The sample carries about 39,000 clones, 75% to 80% recorded once. Sequencing input: peripheral blood. The V gene is TRBV7-8, the J gene TRBJ1-3, with D possibly being TRBD1 (6 bases). This receptor was obtained from a man in his 70s with active or convalescent COVID-19. CDR3: CASSSGDGNTIYF. The CDR3 nucleotides read TGTGCCAGCAGCTCAGGGGACGGAAACACCATATATTTT.